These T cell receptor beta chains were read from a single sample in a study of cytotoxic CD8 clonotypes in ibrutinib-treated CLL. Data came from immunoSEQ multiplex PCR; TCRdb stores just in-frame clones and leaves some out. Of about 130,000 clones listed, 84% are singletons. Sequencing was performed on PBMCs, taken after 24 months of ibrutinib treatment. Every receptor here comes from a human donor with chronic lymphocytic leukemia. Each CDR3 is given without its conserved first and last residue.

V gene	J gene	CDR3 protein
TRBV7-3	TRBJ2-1	ASSLTSANNEQF
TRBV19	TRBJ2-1	ASSKPGLRPNNEQF
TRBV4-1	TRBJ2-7	ASSQGTSGTYEQY
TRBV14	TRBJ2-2	ASRARLGGAKDTGELF
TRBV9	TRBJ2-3	ASSVGADTSTDTQY
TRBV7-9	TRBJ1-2	ANSIILTGSGKDYGYT
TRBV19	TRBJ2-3	ASTGLASDTQY
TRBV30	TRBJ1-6	AWSVLNGPYNSPLH
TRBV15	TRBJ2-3	ATSRDNWGWEKY
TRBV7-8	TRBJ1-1	ASSLSQGIAEAF
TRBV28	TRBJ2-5	ASSYGDRETQY
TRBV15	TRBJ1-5	ATSREAGWYSNQPQH
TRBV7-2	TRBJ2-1	ASSLEGTKTYNEQF
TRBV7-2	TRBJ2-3	ASSSDRGLDTQY
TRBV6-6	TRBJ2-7	ASSRGTPYEQY
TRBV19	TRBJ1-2	ASSSTRDSRYGYT
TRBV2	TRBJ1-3	ASSDDSGNTIY
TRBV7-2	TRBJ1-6	AAGTGTLPLH
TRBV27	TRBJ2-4	ASSFSGTAKNIQY
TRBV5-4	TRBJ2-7	ASSQGGGQGLVEQY
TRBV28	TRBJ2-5	ASSLLGPGYQETQY
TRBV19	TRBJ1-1	ASSPRTGHNTEAF
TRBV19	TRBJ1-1	ASSIRTVTTEAF
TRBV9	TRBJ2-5	ASSVLEETQY
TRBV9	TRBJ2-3	ASSVAAGGGSTDTQY
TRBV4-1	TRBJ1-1	ASSRVDREHTEAF
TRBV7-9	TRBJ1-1	ASSFPGRIPEAF
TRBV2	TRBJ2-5	ASREGSGGETQY
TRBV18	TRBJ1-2	ASAVGQGASNYGYT